This T cell receptor (beta chain) was sequenced during a study of cytomegalovirus exposure and HLA in healthy donors. Study-level findings and limits: A few CMV-associated chains were confirmed in vitro to be specific for CMV antigens.

This CDR3 has 13 amino acids. CDR1 MNHNS and CDR2 SASEGT come from the germline V gene. The V end lost 5 bases, the J end lost 3 bases, and 8 bases lay between the germline ends. Concerning this clone itself: Its antigen is still unknown.

Use of 60 Vbeta and 13 Jbeta primers characterized the PCR. Authors' methods: In a later analysis, of some 80 million unique beta chains, around 9.9 million appeared in at least two donors. Profiling relied on immunoSEQ multiplex PCR, and the TCRdb table lists in-frame clones only, not all of them. D and trimming come from the DNA, and the V and J calls and clone size come from that table. The sample comprises 140,000 or so clones, around 85% of which are singletons, and 1.2% rests with the top ten. The receptor comes from a female donor in good health and CMV-seronegative. The material sequenced was PBMCs. The chain links TRBV6-1 to TRBJ1-5; the D is unclear. The CDR3: CASSQRANQPQHF. The CDR3 DNA sequence: TGTGCCAGCAGTCAGAGGGCCAATCAGCCCCAGCATTTT.